What follows are 13 T cell receptor beta chains derived from one specimen sequenced in a study of shared clonotypes between healthy human individuals. Profiling relied on immunoSEQ multiplex PCR, and the TCRdb table lists in-frame clones only, not all of them. This table has about 2.3 million clones, roughly 92% appearing once. Sequenced material: naive CD4+ T cells from PBMCs. Stated subset: CD45RA+ positively selected. The receptors come from a man aged 18 to 29 in good health. Some clones in this sample may be carry-over from other donors' samples.

The chain uses TRBV12-5 and TRBJ1-2, with a weak D call TRBD1 (5 bases). Germline CDR1 is LGHNT and CDR2 is FRNRAP. The V end was cut by 1 base, the J end by 7 bases, with 10 bases between. This CDR3 is 13 amino acids long. The CDR3 sequence is CASGLADGGGYTF. The CDR3 DNA sequence: TGTGCTAGTGGTTTGGCGGACGGGGGTGGCTACACCTTC. The full variable domain, completed using reference TRBV12-5 and TRBJ1-2, is DARVTQTPRHKVTEMGQEVTMRCQPILGHNTVFWYRQTMMQGLELLAYFRNRAPLDDSGMPKDRFSAEMPDATLATLKIQPSEPRDSAVYFCASGLADGGGYTFGSGTRLTVV.

The J gene is TRBJ2-1, the V gene TRBV5-7; TRBD2 agrees at 9 bases. TRBV5-7 is reported as an ORF; its role is uncertain. The V and J ends lost 2 bases and 6 bases, in that order; junction bases with no gene match: 3. CDR3 size: 14 residues. The CDR3 protein is CASSLTSGCNEQFF. The CDR3 DNA follows: TGTGCCAGCAGCTTAACTAGCGGGTGCAATGAGCAGTTCTTC.

The chain has TRBV4-2 and TRBJ2-3; 8 positions match TRBD2. Germline CDR1 reads LGHNA; CDR2 reads YNFKEQ. This CDR3 is 17 amino acids long. J was trimmed by 4 bases and V by 4 bases; bases with no gene match: 13. CDR3 region: CASSPQVRREVSDTQYF. In nucleotides, the CDR3 is TGTGCCAGCAGCCCCCAGGTTAGGCGGGAGGTCTCAGATACGCAGTATTTT.

Comment on this clone: Other DNA sequences in this sample translate to the same CDR3. The J gene is TRBJ2-1, the V gene TRBV30, with no clear D. The CDR3 contains 11 residues. V shed 2 bases and J shed 6 bases, with 5 bases lying between them. CDR1 is GTSNPN and CDR2 is SVGIG in the germline V gene (reference sequence). The CDR3 here is CAWSPGNEQFF. The CDR3 coding sequence is TGTGCCTGGAGTCCCGGCAATGAGCAGTTCTTC.

The chain links TRBV28 to TRBJ1-5; possible D gene TRBD1, 6 bases. Germline CDR1 MDHEN, CDR2 SYDVKM. The CDR3 has 16 residues. V was trimmed by 3 bases and J by 5 bases, leaving 17 bases between them. The CDR3 DNA reads as TGTGCCAGCAGTTTCCTTCACCAGGGGTTCCATCAGCCCCAGCATTTT. It translates to CASSFLHQGFHQPQHF. Full variable domain (remainder filled in from reference TRBV28 and TRBJ1-5): DVKVTQSSRYLVKRTGEKVFLECVQDMDHENMFWYRQDPGLGLRLIYFSYDVKMKEKGDIPEGYSVSREKKERFSLILESASTNQTSMYLCASSFLHQGFHQPQHFGDGTRLSIL.

CDR3 coding DNA: TGTGCCAGCTCACCGAGGGGTGAGGGTCAGCCCCAGCATTTT. It encodes CASSPRGEGQPQHF. The chain employs TRBV18 and TRBJ1-5; weak D call: TRBD1 (5 bases). The germline gives CDR1 KGHSH, CDR2 LQKENI. V was clipped by 3 bases and J by 6 bases, with 12 bases between them. The CDR3 is 14 residues long.

V and J are TRBV5-5 and TRBJ2-5; tentatively, D is TRBD1 (6 bases). CDR1 is SGHKS and CDR2 is YYEKEE in the germline V gene (reference sequence). Between the trimmed V and J ends, which lost 6 bases and 2 bases, there was a span of 14 bases. The CDR3 is 14 amino acids. The CDR3 loop reads CASNPGDLQETQYF. The DNA of the CDR3 is TGTGCCAGCAACCCAGGGGACCTACAAGAGACCCAGTACTTC.

The V call is TRBV28, the J call TRBJ2-6; possible D gene TRBD2, 6 bases. Germline V lookup: CDR1 MDHEN, CDR2 SYDVKM. The CDR3 contains 17 residues. Trimming pared 7 bases from V and 0 bases from J, leaving 16 bases between. DNA of the CDR3: TGTGCCAGCACCCCGGGACTCTCATTCTCTGGGGCCAACGTCCTGACTTTC. Translating gives CASTPGLSFSGANVLTF.

V is TRBV25-1 and J is TRBJ2-3, with 8 positions matching TRBD2. This CDR3 is built from 17 residues. Per the germline V gene, CDR1 is MGHDK and CDR2 is SYGVNS. V lost 4 bases and J lost 2; bases outside the gene matches: 11. In DNA, the CDR3 is TGTGCCAGCAGTGCAAACCCGGGAGGGTCGGCCACAGATACGCAGTATTTT. Amino acid sequence: CASSANPGGSATDTQYF.

This clone appeared many times. The chain joins TRBV5-1 to TRBJ1-1, with D maybe TRBD1 (5 bases). The CDR3 consists of 18 residues. Trimming pared 2 bases from V and 1 base from J, leaving 21 bases between. CDR1 is SGHRS and CDR2 is YFSETQ in the germline V gene. The CDR3 is CASSLGPGRRIRNTEAFF. CDR3 bases: TGCGCCAGCAGCTTAGGGCCGGGACGAAGGATCAGGAACACTGAAGCTTTCTTT.

The V and J genes are TRBV6-1 and TRBJ1-4, with TRBD1 matching over 7 bases. The CDR3 is made up of 15 amino acids. J was trimmed by 8 bases and V by 2 bases; bases with no gene match: 8. Germline assignment: CDR1 MNHNS and CDR2 SASEGT. Written as DNA, the CDR3 is TGTGCCAGCAGTGAATTCTCAGGGGGTAGCGAAAAACTGTTTTTT. Amino acids: CASSEFSGGSEKLFF.

V is TRBV27 and J is TRBJ2-3; D possibly corresponds to TRBD1 (6 bases). CDR1 is MNHEY, CDR2 SMNVEV, per germline (reference sequence). This CDR3 is 13 amino acids long. V lost 5 bases and J 5 bases, leaving 11 bases between the germline ends. The CDR3 DNA follows: TGTGCCAGCAGTATCCAGGGGCTAGATACGCAGTATTTT. Its protein is CASSIQGLDTQYF.

This clone came up once. V is TRBV27 and J is TRBJ2-7; D not resolved. Germline V gives CDR1 MNHEY, CDR2 SMNVEV (reference sequence). CDR3 length: 12 residues. V gave up 6 bases and J gave up 5 bases, with 11 bases separating them. In DNA form, the CDR3 reads TGTGCCAGCAGGGTGGTTGTCGACGAGCAGTACTTC. It is translated as CASRVVVDEQYF.